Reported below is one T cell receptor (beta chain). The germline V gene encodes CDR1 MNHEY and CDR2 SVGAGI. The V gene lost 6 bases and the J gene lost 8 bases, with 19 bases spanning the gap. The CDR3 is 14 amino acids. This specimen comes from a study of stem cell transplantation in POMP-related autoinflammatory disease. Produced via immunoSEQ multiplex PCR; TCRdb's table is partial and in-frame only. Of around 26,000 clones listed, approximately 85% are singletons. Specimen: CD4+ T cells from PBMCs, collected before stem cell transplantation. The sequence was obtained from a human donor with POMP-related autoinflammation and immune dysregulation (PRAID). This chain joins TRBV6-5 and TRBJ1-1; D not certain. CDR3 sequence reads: CASSPRPESLEAFF. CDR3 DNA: TGTGCCAGCAGCCCCCGTCCCGAATCATTAGAAGCTTTCTTT.